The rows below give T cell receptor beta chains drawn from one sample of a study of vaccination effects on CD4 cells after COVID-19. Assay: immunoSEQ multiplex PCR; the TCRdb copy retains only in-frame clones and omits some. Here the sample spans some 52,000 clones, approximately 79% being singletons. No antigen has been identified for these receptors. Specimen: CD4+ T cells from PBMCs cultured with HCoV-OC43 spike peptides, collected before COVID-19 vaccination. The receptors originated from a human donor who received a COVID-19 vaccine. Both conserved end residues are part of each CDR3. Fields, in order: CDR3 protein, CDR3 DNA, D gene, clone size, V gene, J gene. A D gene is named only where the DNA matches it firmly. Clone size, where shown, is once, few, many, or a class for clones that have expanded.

CASSQDRGAYGYTF	TGCGCCAGCAGCCAAGATAGGGGGGCCTATGGCTACACCTTC	NA	NA	TRBV4-1	TRBJ1-2
CSATGTVEAFF	TGCAGTGCTACCGGGACAGTCGAAGCTTTCTTT	TRBD1	NA	TRBV20-1	TRBJ1-1
CASSLKLSVEAFF	TGTGCCAGCAGCTTAAAGCTATCAGTTGAAGCTTTCTTT	NA	NA	TRBV7-8	TRBJ1-1
CASSGVTGDSTDTQYF	TGTGCCAGTAGCGGAGTTACAGGGGACAGCACAGATACGCAGTATTTT	TRBD1	NA	TRBV19	TRBJ2-3
CASSQEAGNTEAFF	TGCGCCAGCAGCCAAGAGGCCGGGAACACTGAAGCTTTCTTT	NA	NA	TRBV4-3	TRBJ1-1
CASSRGTSGAYEQFF	TGCGCCAGCAGCCGAGGGACTAGCGGGGCATATGAGCAGTTCTTC	TRBD2	NA	TRBV5-1	TRBJ2-1
CASSYRGDQPQHF	TGTGCCAGCAGTTACAGGGGGGACCAGCCCCAGCATTTT	NA	NA	TRBV6-6	TRBJ1-5
CATEGGGAGTEAFF	TGTGCCACCGAGGGTGGTGGGGCGGGCACTGAAGCTTTCTTT	NA	NA	TRBV10-3	TRBJ1-1
CASRPPDRGNSPLHF	TGTGCCAGCAGGCCACCTGACAGGGGGAATTCACCCCTCCACTTT	TRBD1	NA	TRBV6-5	TRBJ1-6
CASSEQGSHEKLFF	TGTGCCAGCAGCGAACAGGGTAGTCATGAAAAACTGTTTTTT	NA	NA	TRBV7-9	TRBJ1-4
CASSVRGGTSGDNEQFF	TGTGCCAGCAGCGTACGGGGCGGGACTAGCGGGGACAATGAGCAGTTCTTC	TRBD2	NA	TRBV9	TRBJ2-1
CASSIQPPGGYNEQFF	TGTGCCAGTAGTATCCAGCCTCCCGGTGGGTACAATGAGCAGTTCTTC	NA	NA	TRBV19	TRBJ2-1
CARSQAGTGGLITYNEQFF	TGTGCCAGAAGCCAGGCAGGGACAGGGGGCCTAATAACCTACAATGAGCAGTTCTTC	NA	once	TRBV7-5	TRBJ2-1
CASSGSGGAPSAKNIQYF	TGTGCCAGCAGCGGATCGGGCGGGGCCCCGAGCGCCAAAAACATTCAGTACTTC	NA	NA	TRBV9	TRBJ2-4
CASSSLRDGVNSPLHF	TGTGCCAGCAGCTCATTACGGGATGGCGTTAATTCACCCCTCCACTTT	NA	NA	TRBV5-4	TRBJ1-6
CASSSGTSGGYNEQFF	TGTGCCAGCAGTTCAGGGACTAGCGGGGGTTACAATGAGCAGTTCTTC	TRBD2	NA	TRBV28	TRBJ2-1
CASSFGPGTIYGYTF	TGTGCCAGCAGCTTTGGGCCCGGGACGATCTATGGCTACACCTTC	NA	NA	TRBV13	TRBJ1-2
CASSLLNYGYTF	TGTGCCAGCAGCTTGTTAAACTATGGCTACACCTTC	NA	NA	TRBV5-5	TRBJ1-2
CASSAGTETQYF	TGTGCCAGCAGTGCAGGGACAGAGACCCAGTACTTC	NA	NA	TRBV2	TRBJ2-5
CASPRRPTDTQYF	TGTGCCAGCCCCCGGAGGCCTACAGATACGCAGTATTTT	NA	NA	TRBV3-1/TRBV3-2	TRBJ2-3
CATRTGGTDTQYF	TGTGCCACCAGAACAGGGGGTACAGATACGCAGTATTTT	TRBD1	NA	TRBV24-1	TRBJ2-3
CASSQEGSRAYGYTF	TGTGCCAGCAGCCAGGAGGGTTCAAGAGCTTATGGCTACACCTTC	NA	NA	TRBV3-1/TRBV3-2	TRBJ1-2
CASRITRSNTGELFF	TGTGCCAGCAGGATTACAAGGTCGAACACCGGGGAGCTGTTTTTT	NA	NA	TRBV3-1/TRBV3-2	TRBJ2-2
CASSIELTGNYGYTF	TGTGCCAGTAGTATCGAATTGACAGGGAACTATGGCTACACCTTC	TRBD1	NA	TRBV19	TRBJ1-2
CASSSLLAAQQFF	TGTGCCAGCAGCTCCTTACTAGCGGCGCAGCAGTTCTTC	TRBD2	few	TRBV5-8	TRBJ2-1
CASSMGLKVEAFF	TGTGCCAGTAGTATGGGTCTGAAGGTTGAAGCTTTCTTT	NA	NA	TRBV19	TRBJ1-1
CASSLQGSSYNEQFF	TGCGCCAGCAGCTTGCAGGGGTCCTCCTACAATGAGCAGTTCTTC	NA	NA	TRBV5-1	TRBJ2-1
CASSAFEGYTEAFF	TGTGCCAGCAGCGCGTTTGAGGGATACACTGAAGCTTTCTTT	NA	NA	TRBV9	TRBJ1-1
CASSYSSTVNTEAFF	TGTGCCAGCAGTTACTCGTCCACTGTGAACACTGAAGCTTTCTTT	NA	NA	TRBV6-5	TRBJ1-1
CATSRDTAGRPNYGYTF	TGTGCCACCAGCAGAGATACGGCAGGGAGGCCTAACTATGGCTACACCTTC	NA	NA	TRBV15	TRBJ1-2
CASSLVSNQPQHF	TGTGCCAGCAGCTTAGTGAGCAATCAGCCCCAGCATTTT	NA	NA	TRBV7-2	TRBJ1-5
CASSQSDRGFPPRTGANVLTF	TGCGCCAGCAGTCAATCGGACAGGGGTTTTCCTCCTAGGACTGGGGCCAACGTCCTGACTTTC	TRBD1	NA	TRBV23-1	TRBJ2-6
CASSLAKVSTGELFF	TGCGCCAGCAGCTTGGCCAAAGTGTCCACCGGGGAGCTGTTTTTT	NA	NA	TRBV5-1	TRBJ2-2
CASSIGTGERETQYF	TGTGCCAGTAGTATAGGGACAGGGGAAAGAGAGACCCAGTACTTC	TRBD1	NA	TRBV19	TRBJ2-5
CASSPSSGGNEQFF	TGTGCCAGCAGCCCATCTAGCGGGGGGAATGAGCAGTTCTTC	TRBD2	NA	TRBV7-9	TRBJ2-1
CASSSGTANEQFF	TGTGCCAGCAGCTCCGGGACAGCGAATGAGCAGTTCTTC	TRBD1	NA	TRBV7-3	TRBJ2-1
CASSFDARQGGYTF	TGCGCCAGCAGCTTCGATGCCCGACAGGGCGGCTACACCTTC	TRBD1	NA	TRBV5-1	TRBJ1-2
CAWSDVGTGRGPQHF	TGTGCCTGGAGCGACGTTGGGACAGGGAGGGGGCCCCAGCATTTT	TRBD1	NA	TRBV30	TRBJ1-5
CASSPTGGSGNTIYF	TGTGCCAGCTCACCCACAGGGGGCTCAGGAAACACCATATATTTT	TRBD1	NA	TRBV18	TRBJ1-3
CASSQAYRVRMEGGYTF	TGCGCCAGCAGCCAGGCCTACAGGGTGAGGATGGAAGGAGGCTACACCTTC	NA	few	TRBV4-1	TRBJ1-2
CASSNSRGPTTTHF	TGTGCCAGCAGCAACTCCAGGGGCCCAACTACCACCCATTTT	NA	NA	TRBV28	TRBJ1-5
CASSDPGLAGRSQETQYF	TGTGCCAGCAGCGACCCGGGACTAGCGGGGCGAAGTCAAGAGACCCAGTACTTC	TRBD2	NA	TRBV2	TRBJ2-5
CASSQSDGDQPQHF	TGTGCCAGCAGCCAGAGTGACGGAGATCAGCCCCAGCATTTT	NA	NA	TRBV3-1/TRBV3-2	TRBJ1-5
CASSLGPIYTDTQYF	TGCGCCAGCAGCTTAGGTCCGATCTACACAGATACGCAGTATTTT	NA	NA	TRBV5-1	TRBJ2-3
CASSLVAGGSTDTQYF	TGTGCCAGCAGCTTAGTAGCGGGGGGGAGCACAGATACGCAGTATTTT	TRBD2	NA	TRBV11-2	TRBJ2-3
CATSDSLTRETQYF	TGTGCCACCAGTGATTCCTTGACACGCGAGACCCAGTACTTC	NA	NA	TRBV24-1	TRBJ2-5
CASSSQGPYGYTF	TGTGCCAGCAGTTCACAGGGTCCGTATGGCTACACCTTC	NA	NA	TRBV12-3/TRBV12-4	TRBJ1-2
CASSSARDLINSPLHF	TGTGCCAGCAGCTCTGCGAGGGACTTAATCAATTCACCCCTCCACTTT	NA	few	TRBV7-2	TRBJ1-6
CASSQGRSNQPQHF	TGTGCCAGCTCACAGGGGAGGAGCAATCAGCCCCAGCATTTT	NA	few	TRBV18	TRBJ1-5
CASSPNRDTEAFF	TGTGCCAGCTCACCGAACAGAGACACTGAAGCTTTCTTT	NA	NA	TRBV18	TRBJ1-1
CASSLPGLPSGYTF	TGTGCCAGCAGTTTGCCGGGACTACCAAGTGGCTACACCTTC	NA	NA	TRBV11-2	TRBJ1-2
CASTGQEVSPLHF	TGTGCCAGCACGGGCCAAGAAGTTTCACCCCTCCACTTT	NA	few	TRBV2	TRBJ1-6
CASSQEAGFLGDTQYF	TGTGCCAGCAGCCAAGAAGCGGGGTTCCTCGGAGATACGCAGTATTTT	TRBD2	NA	TRBV3-1/TRBV3-2	TRBJ2-3
CASSSPTGKYEKLFF	TGTGCCAGTAGTTCCCCGACAGGGAAATATGAAAAACTGTTTTTT	TRBD1	NA	TRBV19	TRBJ1-4
CASSLPGQPNEKLFF	TGTGCCAGCAGCTTACCGGGACAGCCGAATGAAAAACTGTTTTTT	TRBD1	NA	TRBV7-8	TRBJ1-4